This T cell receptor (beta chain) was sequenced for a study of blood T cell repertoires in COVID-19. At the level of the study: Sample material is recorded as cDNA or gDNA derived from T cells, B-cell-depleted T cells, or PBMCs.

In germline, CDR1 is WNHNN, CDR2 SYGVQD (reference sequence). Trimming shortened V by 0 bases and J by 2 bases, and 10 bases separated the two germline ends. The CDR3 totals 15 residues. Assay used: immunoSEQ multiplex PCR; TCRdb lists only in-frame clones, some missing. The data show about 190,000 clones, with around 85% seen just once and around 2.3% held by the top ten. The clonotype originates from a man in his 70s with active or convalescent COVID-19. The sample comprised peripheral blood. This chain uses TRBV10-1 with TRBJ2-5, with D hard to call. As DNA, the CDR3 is TGCGCCAGCAGTGAGTCAACGTCAGGTCAAGAGACCCAGTACTTC. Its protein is CASSESTSGQETQYF.